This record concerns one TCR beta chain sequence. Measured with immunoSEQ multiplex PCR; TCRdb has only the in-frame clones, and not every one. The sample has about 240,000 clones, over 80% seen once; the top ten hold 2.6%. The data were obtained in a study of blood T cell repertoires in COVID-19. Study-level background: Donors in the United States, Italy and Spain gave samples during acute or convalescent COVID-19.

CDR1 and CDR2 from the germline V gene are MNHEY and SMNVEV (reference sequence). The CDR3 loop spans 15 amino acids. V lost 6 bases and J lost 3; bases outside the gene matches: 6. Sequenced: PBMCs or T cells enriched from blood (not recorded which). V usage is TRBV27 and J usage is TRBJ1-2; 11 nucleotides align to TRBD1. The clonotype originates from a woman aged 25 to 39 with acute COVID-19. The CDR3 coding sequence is TGTGCCAGCAGACCCCGGACAGGGGGCGACTATGGCTACACCTTC. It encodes CASRPRTGGDYGYTF.